One and the same sample provided the 27 T cell receptor beta chains below, sequenced in a study of T cell repertoires in cytomegalovirus infection. TCRdb ran MiXCR on the reads and lists one entry per CDR3 protein. The sample yields fewer than 850,000 distinct CDR3 sequences, under 35% seen once. Their target antigens are unknown. Sample: cultured CD8+ T cells from PBMCs, taken from culture after CMV antigen stimulation. The receptors were gathered from a human donor in good health (CMV status not recorded). Some clones in this sample may be carry-over from other donors' samples.

V usage is TRBV6-2 or TRBV6-3 and J usage is TRBJ1-1; the D gene is possibly TRBD1 (5 bases). Between the trimmed V and J ends, which lost 7 bases and 2 bases, there was a span of 11 bases. The germline CDR1 and CDR2 sequences are MNHEY and SVGEGT. The CDR3 consists of 13 residues. The CDR3 DNA sequence: TGTGCCAGCAATCGGGGGGGAAACACTGAAGCTTTCTTT. Amino acid sequence: CASNRGGNTEAFF.

This clonotype occurred a few times. This chain connects TRBV6-5 to TRBJ2-3; 8 nucleotides match TRBD2. This CDR3 region has 15 residues. Germline assignment: CDR1 MNHEY and CDR2 SVGAGI. Trimming at V came to 3 bases and at J to 5 bases, leaving 7 bases not matched to a gene. The CDR3 is CASSYSGGGIDTQYF. DNA for the CDR3: TGTGCCAGCAGTTATTCCGGGGGGGGGATAGATACGCAGTATTTT.

This clonotype was seen a few times. The gene calls are TRBV12-3 or TRBV12-4 and TRBJ1-2; D not resolved. The CDR3 spans 13 residues. V shed 2 bases and J shed 6 bases, with 10 bases lying between them. The CDR3 DNA is TGTGCCAGCAGTTTAAGGGTTAAGGATGGCTACACCTTC. Its protein is CASSLRVKDGYTF.

The chain recombines TRBV18 with TRBJ1-2; D may be TRBD1 (5 bases). Germline assignment: CDR1 KGHSH and CDR2 LQKENI. V shed 2 bases and J shed 6 bases, with 10 bases lying between them. CDR3 length: 13 amino acids. In DNA, the CDR3 is TGTGCCAGCTCACCAGAGCAGGGAGATGGCTACACCTTC. Translating it yields CASSPEQGDGYTF.

V usage is TRBV6-5 and J usage is TRBJ1-2; 12 positions agree with TRBD1. Germline V gene data show CDR1 as MNHEY and CDR2 as SVGAGI. Trimming removed 2 bases from V and 6 bases from J; junction bases left unmatched: 4. The CDR3 loop spans 15 amino acids. CDR3 amino acids: CASSYPGTGGNGYTF. The CDR3 DNA sequence: TGTGCCAGCAGTTACCCTGGGACAGGGGGCAATGGCTACACCTTC.

There are a few counts of this clonotype. The gene calls are TRBV20-1 and TRBJ2-7; possibly TRBD1 or TRBD2 for D (5 bases each). CDR3 length equals 13 residues. The V end was cut by 6 bases, the J end by 0 bases, with 12 bases between. Germline CDR1 and CDR2: DFQATT and SNEGSKA (reference sequence). In DNA, the CDR3 is TGCAGTGCCCCCGGGGCTAGCTCCTACGAGCAGTACGTC. Translating it yields CSAPGASSYEQYV.

The chain combines TRBV7-9 with TRBJ2-1; TRBD1 is a possible D gene (6 bases). This CDR3 comprises 12 residues. V shed 11 bases and J shed 6 bases, with 14 bases lying between them. The germline CDR1 and CDR2 sequences are SEHNR and FQNEAQ (reference sequence). This chain's CDR3 is CAGDLTGNEQFF. DNA of the CDR3: TGTGCCGGGGACCTGACAGGCAATGAGCAGTTCTTC.

V gene TRBV6-2 or TRBV6-3 combines with J gene TRBJ1-2; D is unresolved. From germline, CDR1 is MNHEY and CDR2 SVGEGT. V was cut by 0 bases and J by 8 bases, with 10 bases left in between. The length of the CDR3 is 13 residues. Here the CDR3 reads CASSYSKREGYTF. The DNA of the CDR3 is TGTGCCAGCAGTTACTCGAAAAGGGAAGGCTACACCTTC.

The chain combines TRBV6-2 or TRBV6-3 with TRBJ1-3, with a weak D call TRBD1 (6 bases). This CDR3 has 15 residues. Germline CDR1 MNHEY, CDR2 SVGEGT. Trimming took off 0 bases at V and 4 bases at J, with 10 bases between the two ends. This chain's CDR3 is CASSYSRTAGNTIYF. CDR3 DNA: TGTGCCAGCAGTTACTCGCGGACAGCCGGAAACACCATATATTTT.

The rearrangement links TRBV4-1 to TRBJ1-4; no firm D call. V was cut by 4 bases and J by 0 bases, with 6 bases left in between. The CDR3 runs 14 residues. Germline V gives CDR1 MGHRA, CDR2 YSYEKL. The CDR3 loop reads CASSPEATNEKLFF. Here the CDR3 DNA reads TGCGCCAGCAGCCCAGAGGCAACTAATGAAAAACTGTTTTTT.

A few counts support this clonotype. V usage is TRBV6-5 and J usage is TRBJ1-3; D is unclear. Deletions cut 0 bases from V and 2 bases from J, with 8 bases between. The CDR3 is 15 amino acids. Germline-derived CDR1 and CDR2 are MNHEY and SVGAGI. The CDR3 here is CASSYSSGTGNTIYF. The CDR3 DNA sequence: TGTGCCAGCAGTTACTCGTCTGGTACTGGAAACACCATATATTTT.

V and J are TRBV20-1 and TRBJ2-5; D unresolved. Trimming took 1 base from V and 3 from J, leaving 9 bases between them. Germline V gene data show CDR1 as DFQATT and CDR2 as SNEGSKA (reference sequence). This CDR3 spans 13 amino acids. The CDR3 sequence is CSARALPKETQYF. The CDR3 DNA reads TGCAGTGCTAGAGCCCTCCCCAAAGAGACCCAGTACTTC.

The chain combines TRBV4-1 with TRBJ1-2, with 8 positions matching TRBD1. Unmatched junction bases numbered 8, after V lost 0 bases and J lost 8 bases. The CDR3 is 15 residues long. Germline values: CDR1 MGHRA, CDR2 YSYEKL. CDR3 residues: CASSQDRTGHPGYTF. CDR3 in DNA: TGCGCCAGCAGCCAAGATAGGACAGGGCATCCAGGCTACACCTTC.

This clonotype has more than one count but fewer than ten. The genes are TRBV27 and TRBJ2-7, with D possibly matching TRBD1 (5 bases). Looked up from germline, CDR1 is MNHEY and CDR2 is SMNVEV (reference sequence). The ends were cut back, 8 bases at V and 2 bases at J, with 10 bases in the middle. CDR3 length: 12 amino acids. In DNA, the CDR3 is TGTGCCAGCGCGACAGTACCCTACGAGCAGTACTTC. This codes for CASATVPYEQYF.

This clonotype was seen repeatedly, ten times or more. V and J are TRBV7-2 and TRBJ1-1, with D perhaps TRBD1 (6 bases). V lost 5 bases and J lost 4, with 14 bases in between. The V gene's germline CDR1 is SGHTA and CDR2 FQGNSA. The CDR3 loop spans 14 amino acids. The CDR3 nucleotides read TGTGCCAGCAGCCCCGCGGGAGGGGGCACTGAAGCTTTCTTT. Residues: CASSPAGGGTEAFF.

Remarks on this clonotype: A read error may account for a junction end that differs from germline. The chain uses TRBV7-6 and TRBJ1-4; no reliable D call. Germline lookup yields CDR1 SGHVS and CDR2 FNYEAQ. There are 11 residues in the CDR3. The CDR3 spells CASIQREKLFF. In DNA form, the CDR3 reads TGTGCTAGCATACAGAGGGAAAAACTGTTTTTT.

The J gene is TRBJ2-1, the V gene TRBV24-1, with D perhaps TRBD1 (6 bases). The CDR3 spans 18 residues. V lost 0 bases to trimming and J lost 10 bases, with 24 bases between them. Germline V CDR1 and CDR2: KGHDR, SFDVKD. This chain's CDR3 is CATSDLRVSGLATGEQFF. CDR3 in DNA: TGTGCCACCAGTGATTTGCGCGTAAGTGGACTGGCTACAGGGGAGCAGTTCTTC.

CDR3: CASSSLRDTGGTEAFF. In DNA form, the CDR3 reads TGTGCCAGCAGTTCCCTCCGGGACACCGGGGGCACTGAAGCTTTCTTT. The V gene is TRBV6-2 or TRBV6-3, the J gene TRBJ1-1, with a possible D match to TRBD1 (6 bases). Germline loops: CDR1 MNHEY, CDR2 SVGEGT. V was pared by 4 bases and J by 4 bases, with 19 bases between. The CDR3 is made up of 16 amino acids.

The DNA of the CDR3 is TGTGCCAGCAGCTTCCCCCCCTGGACAGGCTTGGAGCCCCTCCACTTT. It yields the protein CASSFPPWTGLEPLHF. The chain has TRBV7-9 and TRBJ1-6, with 7 bases that match TRBD1. Germline V CDR1 and CDR2: SEHNR, FQNEAQ (reference sequence). The CDR3 consists of 16 residues. Germline trimming cut 3 bases from V and 13 bases from J; bases unmatched to any gene: 15.

This sequence joins TRBV9 and TRBJ2-1; 10 bases fit TRBD2. Germline-derived CDR1 and CDR2 are SGDLS and YYNGEE. There are 16 residues in the CDR3. With V trimmed by 0 bases and J by 7 bases, 7 bases remained unmatched. CDR3 loop: CASSVVSSGGRNEQFF. The CDR3 DNA sequence: TGTGCCAGCAGCGTAGTGAGTAGCGGGGGGCGGAATGAGCAGTTCTTC.

The rearrangement uses TRBV20-1 and TRBJ2-1, with TRBD2 matching over 8 bases. This CDR3 is 14 amino acids long. Germline V gives CDR1 DFQATT, CDR2 SNEGSKA (reference sequence). V shed 4 bases and J 7 bases; nucleotides not matched to a gene: 9. The DNA of the CDR3 is TGCAGTGCTAAACGGGGGGGCCATAGTAATGAGCAGTTCTTC. Translated: CSAKRGGHSNEQFF.

J is TRBJ2-5 and V is TRBV4-2; 7 bases line up with TRBD1. V dropped 4 bases and J dropped 2; count of bases not matched to a gene: 7. Germline V lookup: CDR1 LGHNA, CDR2 YNFKEQ. The CDR3 contains 15 residues. The CDR3 loop reads CASSLDRVHQETQYF. The CDR3 region has the DNA TGTGCCAGCAGCCTCGACAGGGTCCATCAAGAGACCCAGTACTTC.

This chain links TRBV6-1 with TRBJ1-1; D perhaps matches TRBD1 (6 bases). Germline lookup yields CDR1 MNHNS and CDR2 SASEGT. V lost 7 bases and J lost 4, with 16 bases in between. This CDR3 has 14 residues. The CDR3 sequence is CASTPGPGATEAFF. CDR3 DNA: TGTGCCAGCACCCCCGGACCGGGGGCCACTGAAGCTTTCTTT.

This clonotype appeared a few times. The chain recombines TRBV7-3 with TRBJ2-5; 8 bases are a match to TRBD1. The V gene's germline CDR1 is SGHTA and CDR2 FQGTGA. CDR3 length: 16 residues. V was clipped by 5 bases and J by 5 bases; unmatched bases: 13. CDR3 loop: CASSPAGGEFPETQYF. For the CDR3, the DNA is TGTGCCAGCAGCCCGGCAGGGGGCGAATTTCCCGAGACCCAGTACTTC.

A few counts support this clonotype. This chain uses TRBV28 with TRBJ1-5; 7 nucleotides match TRBD1. CDR1 MDHEN and CDR2 SYDVKM come from the germline V gene. The trim removed 5 bases at V and 4 bases at J, leaving 8 bases unmatched. CDR3 length: 15 amino acids. The CDR3 region is CASSLEGAGNQPQHF. The CDR3 nucleotides are TGTGCCAGCAGTCTCGAGGGGGCAGGGAATCAGCCCCAGCATTTT.

This clonotype turned up a few times. V is TRBV6-2 or TRBV6-3 and J is TRBJ1-1, with no clear D. This CDR3 has 13 amino acids. The germline gives CDR1 MNHEY, CDR2 SVGEGT. The germline V and J ends were trimmed by 5 bases and 0 bases, with 7 bases remaining between them. CDR3 protein: CASSKSMNTEAFF. The CDR3 coding sequence is TGTGCCAGCAGTAAATCCATGAACACTGAAGCTTTCTTT.

This clonotype was observed a handful of times. The V gene is TRBV7-6, the J gene TRBJ2-2; D remains unclear. Trimming cost V 8 bases and J 7 bases, with 11 bases left between them. This CDR3 spans 12 amino acids. CDR1 and CDR2 (germline): SGHVS, FNYEAQ. The chain's CDR3 is CASADGDGELFF. The CDR3 region has the DNA TGTGCCAGCGCCGACGGAGACGGGGAGCTGTTTTTT. Full variable domain (remainder filled in from reference TRBV7-6 and TRBJ2-2): GAGVSQSPRYKVTKRGQDVALRCDPISGHVSLYWYRQALGQGPEFLTYFNYEAQQDKSGLPNDRFSAERPEGSISTLTIQRTEQRDSAMYRCASADGDGELFFGEGSRLTVL.